Shown below are 27 T cell receptor beta chains from a single sample sequenced in a study of T cells in tuberculosis. The time point denotes: new active TB diagnosis, blood taken before or within 7 days of starting treatment. Produced via immunoSEQ multiplex PCR; TCRdb's table is partial and in-frame only. The sample consists of tens of thousands of clones, about 90% of them appearing once. This sample comprised PBMCs, obtained at tuberculosis diagnosis. All receptors derive from an adult with tuberculosis. Some clones in this sample may be carry-over from other donors' samples.

The DNA of the CDR3 is TGTGCCAGCAGCTACAGGGGTTACAATGAGCAGTTCTTC. Its protein product is CASSYRGYNEQFF. The genes are TRBV5-4 and TRBJ2-1; 7 bases align to TRBD1. This CDR3 has 13 amino acids. The V gene end was trimmed by 3 bases and the J gene end by 4 bases; junction bases not matched to a gene: 1. The germline gives CDR1 SGHNT, CDR2 YYREEE (reference sequence).

J is TRBJ1-6 and V is TRBV21-1; TRBD1 reflects the table's D call only, with no check against the DNA. TRBV21-1 is a listed pseudogene. CDR3 length: 15 residues. CDR3 DNA: TGTGCCAGCAGTTCCGCAGGGGGGAGCAATTCACCCCTCCACTTT. Amino acid sequence: CASSSAGGSNSPLHF.

V is TRBV29-1 and J is TRBJ2-2; 12 nucleotides agree with TRBD1. There are 16 residues in the CDR3. Germline values: CDR1 SQVTM, CDR2 ANQGSEA. With 7 bases clipped from V and 0 bases from J, the junction kept 6 bases outside the gene matches. Here the CDR3 reads CSAGTGGFANTGELFF. The CDR3 nucleotides are TGCAGCGCCGGGACAGGGGGCTTTGCGAACACCGGGGAGCTGTTTTTT.

This CDR3 is CASSPRTGENTGELFF. The DNA for the CDR3 is TGTGCCAGCAGCCCCAGGACAGGGGAGAACACCGGGGAGCTGTTTTTT. The chain carries TRBV7-9 and TRBJ2-2; the match to TRBD1 covers 9 bases. The CDR3 has 16 residues. Germline assignment: CDR1 SEHNR and CDR2 FQNEAQ (reference sequence). The J segment lost 1 base and the V segment lost 5 bases, leaving 5 bases of the junction unmatched.

The V and J genes are TRBV10-3 and TRBJ2-7, with D perhaps TRBD1 (5 bases). Trimming left V 7 bases short and J 0 bases short, with 13 bases between. The CDR3 is 14 amino acids. Germline V gene lookup returns CDR1 ENHRY and CDR2 SYGVKD. The CDR3, as DNA: TGTGCCATCAAGTCAACACAGGCCTCCTACGAGCAGTACTTC. It encodes CAIKSTQASYEQYF.

This chain links TRBV7-6 with TRBJ2-1; D is possibly TRBD2 (6 bases). This CDR3 region has 16 residues. With 0 bases removed from V and 7 bases from J, the gap between germline ends came to 16 bases. Germline CDR1 is SGHVS and CDR2 is FNYEAQ. Written as DNA, the CDR3 is TGTGCCAGCAGCTTAGCGTGGGCCGGGGGTCGTAATGAGCAGTTCTTC. Amino acid sequence: CASSLAWAGGRNEQFF.

V and J are TRBV4-2 and TRBJ1-1; D is perhaps TRBD1 (6 bases). The CDR3 consists of 16 residues. Germline CDR1 and CDR2: LGHNA and YNFKEQ. Trimming removed 1 base from V and 7 bases from J, with 19 bases in between. The CDR3 loop is CASSQVGGLDSYEAFF. DNA for the CDR3: TGTGCCAGCAGCCAAGTGGGCGGTTTGGACAGTTATGAAGCTTTCTTT.

The rearrangement links TRBV6-1 to TRBJ1-6; 8 bases are a match to TRBD1. The CDR3 runs to 14 residues. Germline V lookup: CDR1 MNHNS, CDR2 SASEGT. The V gene end was trimmed by 7 bases and the J gene end by 8 bases; junction bases not matched to a gene: 7. CDR3 amino acids: CASIRTGRDSPLHF. The CDR3 region has the DNA TGTGCCAGCATCCGGACAGGGAGAGATTCACCCCTCCACTTT.

The chain uses TRBV4-1 and TRBJ2-2; 12 nucleotides line up with TRBD1. This CDR3 is built from 16 residues. V gave up 3 bases and J gave up 4 bases; unmatched junction bases: 3. Germline assignment: CDR1 MGHRA and CDR2 YSYEKL. CDR3 residues: CASSHPGQGATGELFF. The CDR3 bases are TGCGCCAGCAGCCACCCGGGACAGGGGGCCACCGGGGAGCTGTTTTTT.

The V call is TRBV5-1, the J call TRBJ2-7, with D possibly matching TRBD2 (6 bases). The CDR3 loop spans 13 amino acids. The V end was cut by 5 bases, the J end by 1 base, with 10 bases between. CDR1 and CDR2 (germline): SGHRS, YFSETQ. The CDR3 here is CASRSGGSYEQYF. Here the CDR3 DNA reads TGCGCCAGCAGAAGTGGGGGGTCCTACGAGCAGTACTTC.

V is TRBV29-1 and J is TRBJ1-1; possible D gene TRBD1, 6 bases. Germline CDR1 is SQVTM and CDR2 is ANQGSEA. V gave up 8 bases and J gave up 1 base, with 17 bases separating them. This CDR3 spans 14 amino acids. In DNA form, the CDR3 reads TGCAGCCCAATAGGGGGGGCCCCGAACACTGAAGCTTTCTTT. Translated: CSPIGGAPNTEAFF.

This chain connects TRBV7-7 to TRBJ2-7, with a tentative D call TRBD2 (5 bases). The CDR3 is 13 residues long. Germline loops: CDR1 SSHAT, CDR2 FNYEAQ (reference sequence). V was cut by 4 bases and J by 3 bases, with 10 bases left in between. The CDR3 loop reads CASSWAEGYEQYF. CDR3 nucleotides: TGTGCCAGCAGCTGGGCCGAGGGCTACGAGCAGTACTTC.

V is TRBV6-5 and J is TRBJ1-1; 7 nucleotides agree with TRBD1. CDR1 is MNHEY, CDR2 SVGAGI, per germline. The CDR3 is made up of 14 amino acids. V trimming: 10 bases; J trimming: 5 bases; junction bases outside the gene matches: 13. In nucleotides, the CDR3 is TGTGCCACCTTGGACAGGACAAGGAGTACTGAAGCTTTCTTT. Encoded protein: CATLDRTRSTEAFF.

The chain is built from TRBV18 and TRBJ2-1; 9 bases fit TRBD2. There are 17 residues in the CDR3. Unmatched junction bases numbered 8, after V lost 0 bases and J lost 5 bases. CDR1 is KGHSH, CDR2 LQKENI, per germline. The chain's CDR3 is CASSPPGERGDNNEQFF. CDR3 DNA: TGTGCCAGCTCACCACCGGGCGAGCGGGGGGACAACAATGAGCAGTTCTTC.

The chain employs TRBV6-5 and TRBJ2-7, with 8 bases lining up with TRBD1. Trimming at V came to 6 bases and at J to 3 bases, leaving 10 bases not matched to a gene. The CDR3 extends over 15 amino acids. Per germline, CDR1 MNHEY and CDR2 SVGAGI. CDR3 DNA: TGTGCCAGCAGCCGTGGACAGGGCACGGGCTACGAGCAGTACTTC. This gives the protein CASSRGQGTGYEQYF.

This clone came up once. The chain joins TRBV5-4 to TRBJ2-4; 9 bases are a match to TRBD1. The junction had 2 bases not matched to a gene; V was cut back by 3 bases and J by 4 bases. Germline loops: CDR1 SGHNT, CDR2 YYREEE (reference sequence). CDR3 length: 14 amino acids. The chain's CDR3 is CASSSGQGKNIQYF. The CDR3 DNA sequence: TGTGCCAGCAGCTCGGGACAGGGTAAAAACATTCAGTACTTC.

The genes are TRBV5-1 and TRBJ2-2; D not resolved. Trimming shortened V by 0 bases and J by 0 bases, and 3 bases separated the two germline ends. This CDR3 spans 14 amino acids. Germline CDR1 reads SGHRS; CDR2 reads YFSETQ. CDR3 amino acids: CASSLDTNTGELFF. Here the CDR3 DNA reads TGCGCCAGCAGCTTGGATACGAACACCGGGGAGCTGTTTTTT.

The rearrangement joins TRBV2 to TRBJ2-7; 8 bases map to TRBD1. The length of the CDR3 is 18 residues. From germline, CDR1 is SNHLY and CDR2 FYNNEI. With V trimmed by 3 bases and J by 2 bases, 15 bases remained unmatched. CDR3 in amino acids: CASSDGVSGTGPPYEQYF. CDR3 nucleotide sequence: TGTGCCAGCAGTGACGGAGTGAGTGGGACAGGTCCACCCTACGAGCAGTACTTC. Together with reference TRBV2 and TRBJ2-7, the CDR3 gives the full variable domain: EPEVTQTPSHQVTQMGQEVILRCVPISNHLYFYWYRQILGQKVEFLVSFYNNEISEKSEIFDDQFSVERPDGSNFTLKIRSTKLEDSAMYFCASSDGVSGTGPPYEQYFGPGTRLTVT.

V is TRBV19 and J is TRBJ1-1; TRBD1 matches at 7 bases. The germline V gene has CDR1 LNHDA and CDR2 SQIVND (reference sequence). The CDR3 is 15 amino acids. V gave up 3 bases and J gave up 4 bases; unmatched junction bases: 8. The CDR3 is CASSIAATGFTEAFF. The CDR3 nucleotides are TGTGCCAGTAGTATCGCGGCGACAGGGTTCACTGAAGCTTTCTTT.

The CDR3, as DNA: TGCGCCAGCAGCACCCCCGGCAGGGTTTCTGGGGCCAACGTCCTGACTTTC. This sequence encodes CASSTPGRVSGANVLTF. The chain couples TRBV5-1 to TRBJ2-6, with D perhaps TRBD1 (5 bases). V lost 4 bases and J 1 base, leaving 15 bases between the germline ends. Germline assignment: CDR1 SGHRS and CDR2 YFSETQ. The CDR3 is 17 residues long.

The rearrangement joins TRBV19 to TRBJ2-1; 12 positions agree with TRBD2. This CDR3 region has 16 residues. The J segment lost 3 bases and the V segment lost 4 bases, leaving 4 bases of the junction unmatched. Germline CDR1 reads LNHDA; CDR2 reads SQIVND (reference sequence). The CDR3 here is CASSRLAGAFYNEQFF. DNA for the CDR3: TGTGCCAGTAGTAGACTAGCGGGGGCGTTCTACAATGAGCAGTTCTTC. Variable domain in full (rest from reference TRBV19 and TRBJ2-1): DGGITQSPKYLFRKEGQNVTLSCEQNLNHDAMYWYRQDPGQGLRLIYYSQIVNDFQKGDIAEGYSVSREKKESFPLTVTSAQKNPTAFYLCASSRLAGAFYNEQFFGPGTRLTVL.

The chain couples TRBV30 to TRBJ2-7, with D maybe TRBD2 (5 bases). Trimming took off 1 base at V and 3 bases at J, with 16 bases between the two ends. This CDR3 is 15 amino acids long. Germline V gene lookup returns CDR1 GTSNPN and CDR2 SVGIG (reference sequence). The chain's CDR3 is CAWSGGLGSLYEQYF. The CDR3 nucleotides are TGTGCCTGGAGTGGAGGGTTAGGGTCCCTCTACGAGCAGTACTTC. Looking up the rest from reference TRBV30 and TRBJ2-7 gives the full variable domain: SQTIHQWPATLVQPVGSPLSLECTVEGTSNPNLYWYRQAAGRGLQLLFYSVGIGQISSEVPQNLSASRPQDRQFILSSKKLLLSDSGFYLCAWSGGLGSLYEQYFGPGTRLTVT.

This chain joins TRBV7-3 and TRBJ2-1; D is perhaps TRBD2 (5 bases). The ends were cut back, 5 bases at V and 7 bases at J, with 15 bases in the middle. CDR3 length: 14 amino acids. Germline V lookup: CDR1 SGHTA, CDR2 FQGTGA. The CDR3 loop reads CASSPLLGGNEQFF. The CDR3, as DNA: TGTGCCAGCAGCCCACTCCTGGGCGGGAATGAGCAGTTCTTC.

The V call is TRBV19, the J call TRBJ1-2; 8 positions agree with TRBD1. This CDR3 is built from 15 residues. The germline CDR1 and CDR2 sequences are LNHDA and SQIVND (reference sequence). The junction had 8 bases not matched to a gene; V was cut back by 4 bases and J by 4 bases. The CDR3 is CASSRGQGNSYGYTF. For the CDR3, the DNA is TGTGCCAGTAGTAGAGGACAGGGTAATAGCTATGGCTACACCTTC.

V gene TRBV5-1 combines with J gene TRBJ1-1; D is perhaps TRBD1 (6 bases). Per germline, CDR1 SGHRS and CDR2 YFSETQ. The V end lost 5 bases, the J end lost 1 base, and 12 bases lay between the germline ends. This CDR3 has 14 residues. CDR3 sequence: CASRKTGPNTEAFF. CDR3 DNA sequence: TGCGCCAGCAGGAAAACAGGGCCGAACACTGAAGCTTTCTTT.

The chain links TRBV5-1 to TRBJ1-1; 8 nucleotides align to TRBD1. V shed 2 bases and J 1 base; nucleotides not matched to a gene: 4. Germline-derived CDR1 and CDR2 are SGHRS and YFSETQ. The CDR3 extends over 15 amino acids. CDR3 DNA sequence: TGCGCCAGCAGCTTCGGGACAGGCGGGAACACTGAAGCTTTCTTT. Translated: CASSFGTGGNTEAFF.

The table lists this clone with a count of one. This chain links TRBV5-6 with TRBJ2-1, with D tentatively TRBD1 (5 bases). Germline loops: CDR1 SGHDT, CDR2 YYEEEE. V lost 4 bases to trimming and J lost 4 bases, with 15 bases between them. The CDR3 runs to 15 residues. The CDR3 DNA follows: TGTGCCAGCAGCCAGGCGTGGCAGGGTTACAATGAGCAGTTCTTC. Translating gives CASSQAWQGYNEQFF.